These 28 T cell receptor beta chains originate from one sample sequenced in a study of T cell responses to AZD1222 COVID-19 vaccine. Some clones are missing from TCRdb's copy, which holds only in-frame ones; the method was immunoSEQ multiplex PCR. The sample has fewer than 110,000 clones; around 90% are singletons. The sequencing here drew on peripheral blood, taken on day 0 of AZD1222 vaccination. The receptors were sampled from an adult in good health.

The chain carries TRBV4-1 and TRBJ1-6; D possibly corresponds to TRBD1 (5 bases). In germline, CDR1 is MGHRA, CDR2 YSYEKL. This CDR3 region has 15 residues. V was pared by 2 bases and J by 7 bases, with 12 bases between. The CDR3 protein is CASSQWGGANSPLHF. The CDR3 DNA sequence: TGCGCCAGCAGCCAATGGGGGGGTGCGAATTCACCCCTCCACTTT.

The chain combines TRBV7-2 with TRBJ2-3, with a weak D call TRBD2 (6 bases). V was clipped by 5 bases and J by 6 bases, with 15 bases between them. The germline CDR1 and CDR2 sequences are SGHTA and FQGNSA. CDR3 length: 14 amino acids. CDR3 in amino acids: CASSPGVAVDTQYF. In DNA form, the CDR3 reads TGTGCCAGCAGCCCGGGGGTAGCGGTGGATACGCAGTATTTT.

This sequence joins TRBV7-2 and TRBJ1-2; D possibly corresponds to TRBD1 (5 bases). V gave up 1 base and J gave up 2 bases, with 11 bases separating them. The CDR3 loop spans 15 amino acids. Germline CDR1 is SGHTA and CDR2 is FQGNSA. In nucleotides, the CDR3 is TGTGCCAGCAGCTTAGGGTCACCAGGGAACTATGGCTACACCTTC. Protein sequence: CASSLGSPGNYGYTF.

This rearrangement joins TRBV28 to TRBJ1-5; no firm D call. Germline loops: CDR1 MDHEN, CDR2 SYDVKM. The CDR3 loop spans 16 amino acids. V dropped 0 bases and J dropped 0 bases, with 9 bases sitting between them. In nucleotides, the CDR3 is TGTGCCAGCAGTTTATGGGCAGGAGGTAGCAATCAGCCCCAGCATTTT. Amino acid sequence: CASSLWAGGSNQPQHF.

V is TRBV10-3 and J is TRBJ1-2, with TRBD1 identical over 11 bases. CDR1 ENHRY and CDR2 SYGVKD come from the germline V gene. The CDR3 contains 15 residues. The V gene end was trimmed by 0 bases and the J gene end by 6 bases; junction bases not matched to a gene: 3. The CDR3 DNA follows: TGTGCCATCAGTGAGTCGTTGGGACAGGGGGATGGCTACACCTTC. Protein: CAISESLGQGDGYTF.

This rearrangement joins TRBV18 to TRBJ1-5, with unresolved D. Between the trimmed V and J ends, which lost 1 base and 10 bases, there was a span of 11 bases. This CDR3 has 13 amino acids. Germline CDR1 reads KGHSH; CDR2 reads LQKENI. This CDR3 reads CASSPRDQDPQHF. The CDR3 region has the DNA TGTGCCAGCTCACCACGGGATCAGGACCCCCAGCATTTT.

The gene calls are TRBV11-2 and TRBJ2-3; 7 bases map to TRBD2. Germline loops: CDR1 SGHAT, CDR2 FQNNGV. V lost 5 bases, J lost 2 bases, and 10 bases stayed unmatched. This CDR3 is built from 16 residues. The CDR3 DNA reads TGTGCCAGCAGCCCCGGAGCCGGGACTAACACAGATACGCAGTATTTT. Its translation: CASSPGAGTNTDTQYF.

This clone appeared a single time. V and J are TRBV11-1 and TRBJ2-7; 7 bases fit TRBD1. CDR1 SGHAT and CDR2 FQDESV come from the germline V gene (reference sequence). The CDR3 totals 13 residues. The V segment lost 5 bases and the J segment 3 bases; nucleotides outside the gene matches: 4. In nucleotides, the CDR3 is TGTGCCAGCAGCGCCCGACAGGGCTACGAGCAGTACTTC. It is translated as CASSARQGYEQYF.

As to this clone: The sample holds other DNA sequences that translate to the same CDR3. The rearrangement links TRBV7-3 to TRBJ2-7; 8 bases are a match to TRBD1. J lost 3 bases, V lost 2 bases, and 3 bases had no gene match. The CDR3 runs to 14 residues. Per germline, CDR1 SGHTA and CDR2 FQGTGA. The DNA for the CDR3 is TGTGCCAGCAGCTTAGCTGGACAGGGCTACGAGCAGTACTTC. As protein: CASSLAGQGYEQYF. The whole variable domain, remainder taken from reference TRBV7-3 and TRBJ2-7, is GAGVSQTPSNKVTEKGKYVELRCDPISGHTALYWYRQSLGQGPEFLIYFQGTGAADDSGLPNDRFFAVRPEGSVSTLKIQRTERGDSAVYLCASSLAGQGYEQYFGPGTRLTVT.

The chain employs TRBV19 and TRBJ1-2, with 9 bases fitting TRBD1. Germline V CDR1 and CDR2: LNHDA, SQIVND (reference sequence). V was pared by 3 bases and J by 8 bases, with 10 bases of the junction left unmatched. The length of the CDR3 is 15 residues. CDR3 coding DNA: TGTGCCAGTAGTATGGGACAGGGATGGTTCGTGGGCTACACCTTC. Translated, it gives CASSMGQGWFVGYTF. Complete variable domain (other parts from reference TRBV19 and TRBJ1-2): DGGITQSPKYLFRKEGQNVTLSCEQNLNHDAMYWYRQDPGQGLRLIYYSQIVNDFQKGDIAEGYSVSREKKESFPLTVTSAQKNPTAFYLCASSMGQGWFVGYTFGSGTRLTVV.

The chain employs TRBV6-5 and TRBJ1-1; TRBD1 agrees at 8 bases. Germline values: CDR1 MNHEY, CDR2 SVGAGI. J was trimmed by 5 bases and V by 9 bases; bases with no gene match: 11. The CDR3 spans 14 residues. Written as DNA, the CDR3 is TGTGCCAGTGGGCTATCCAGGGGGCGAACTGAAGCTTTCTTT. Protein: CASGLSRGRTEAFF.

Notes on this clone: A much larger clone lies one base from this, so it may be a read error. The rearrangement uses TRBV7-2 and TRBJ2-5; TRBD1 aligns across 9 bases. The germline gives CDR1 SGHTA, CDR2 FQGNSA. This CDR3 has 15 residues. Trimming removed 8 bases from V and 5 bases from J; junction bases left unmatched: 12. The chain's CDR3 is CASWGQGPRGETQYF. CDR3 sequence (DNA): TGTGCCAGCTGGGGACAGGGACCCCGGGGGGAGACCCAGTACTTC.

V usage is TRBV13 and J usage is TRBJ2-1; 7 bases match TRBD2. Looked up from germline, CDR1 is PRHDT and CDR2 is FYEKMQ (reference sequence). With V trimmed by 7 bases and J by 8 bases, 11 bases remained unmatched. CDR3 length: 14 residues. In DNA form, the CDR3 reads TGTGCCAGCACCTTGGGGAGGGTGTGGGATGAGCAGTTCTTC. Protein product: CASTLGRVWDEQFF.

A note on this clone: At the DNA level, this CDR3 is encoded by other sequences in the same sample as well. The V call is TRBV7-2, the J call TRBJ1-4, with D perhaps matching TRBD1 (5 bases). Trimming pared 5 bases from V and 4 bases from J, leaving 11 bases between. CDR1 is SGHTA and CDR2 is FQGNSA in the germline V gene. The CDR3 has 14 amino acids. Here the CDR3 reads CASSLGGINEKLFF. The CDR3 DNA reads TGTGCCAGCAGCCTGGGGGGGATTAATGAAAAACTGTTTTTT.

This sequence joins TRBV6-5 and TRBJ1-5; TRBD1 might be the D (6 bases). The CDR3 runs 13 residues. Germline CDR1 is MNHEY and CDR2 is SVGAGI. V lost 4 bases and J lost 4, with 8 bases in between. The CDR3 DNA reads as TGTGCCAGCAGTTTAGACAGGAATCAGCCCCAGCATTTT. It translates to CASSLDRNQPQHF.

This chain joins TRBV28 and TRBJ1-3; TRBD1 matches 7 bases. The CDR3 spans 15 residues. CDR1 is MDHEN and CDR2 is SYDVKM in the germline V gene. V gave up 5 bases and J gave up 4 bases; unmatched junction bases: 8. This CDR3 reads CASSPGTASGNTIYF. The CDR3 DNA reads TGTGCCAGCAGTCCAGGGACAGCTTCCGGAAACACCATATATTTT.

This clone was recorded once. The CDR3 loop reads CASSLGAAPIVYTF. CDR3 in DNA: TGTGCCAGCAGTTTAGGCGCAGCCCCAATCGTCTACACCTTC. The rearrangement uses TRBV28 and TRBJ1-2; no firm D call. The ends were cut back, 2 bases at V and 10 bases at J, with 17 bases in the middle. CDR1 MDHEN and CDR2 SYDVKM come from the germline V gene. The CDR3 length is 14 residues.

V and J are TRBV28 and TRBJ1-1, with D tentatively TRBD1 (5 bases). This CDR3 is built from 16 residues. The V and J ends lost 6 bases and 4 bases respectively, with 21 bases between them. Germline V gene data show CDR1 as MDHEN and CDR2 as SYDVKM. In nucleotides, the CDR3 is TGTGCCAGCAGCCTGTGGGCAGGGACGGCGGGCACTGAAGCTTTCTTT. It translates to CASSLWAGTAGTEAFF.

This clone was detected only once. The chain is built from TRBV19 and TRBJ2-3; the match to TRBD2 covers 8 bases. Germline V gives CDR1 LNHDA, CDR2 SQIVND (reference sequence). Trimming removed 2 bases from V and 1 base from J; junction bases left unmatched: 8. This CDR3 is 17 amino acids long. CDR3 in amino acids: CASSIFWREDGTDTQYF. CDR3 sequence (DNA): TGTGCCAGTAGTATATTTTGGCGGGAGGACGGCACAGATACGCAGTATTTT.

This chain connects TRBV25-1 to TRBJ2-7, with 9 positions matching TRBD1. The CDR3 is 16 amino acids. V lost 5 bases to trimming and J lost 6 bases; unmatched junction nucleotides: 14. Germline V gives CDR1 MGHDK, CDR2 SYGVNS. Here the CDR3 DNA reads TGTGCCAGCAGTTTAACAGATGGGACAGGGTTAAGCGAGCAGTACTTC. Its translation: CASSLTDGTGLSEQYF.

A single count supports this clone. This rearrangement joins TRBV21-1 to TRBJ2-6; the table calls TRBD2, which could not be checked here. TRBV21-1 is a recognized pseudogene. The length of the CDR3 is 18 residues. DNA for the CDR3: TGTGCCAGCAGCTCCCCTGGGACTAGCGGGATGGGGGCCAACGTCCTGACTTTC. It encodes CASSSPGTSGMGANVLTF.

J is TRBJ1-2 and V is TRBV28; possible D gene TRBD1, 6 bases. The V end was cut by 6 bases, the J end by 8 bases, with 13 bases between. The CDR3 has 12 residues. CDR1 is MDHEN and CDR2 is SYDVKM in the germline V gene. CDR3 sequence reads: CASSRGQHGYTF. In DNA, the CDR3 is TGTGCCAGCAGCCGCGGACAGCACGGCTACACCTTC.

The chain combines TRBV7-8 with TRBJ2-3; 7 bases fit TRBD2. J was trimmed by 2 bases and V by 1 base; bases with no gene match: 9. The CDR3 is 17 residues long. The germline gives CDR1 SGHVS, CDR2 FQNEAQ. The CDR3 loop is CASSLVPSGEPTDTQYF. The CDR3 nucleotides are TGTGCCAGCAGCTTAGTTCCTAGCGGAGAACCCACAGATACGCAGTATTTT.

V usage is TRBV18 and J usage is TRBJ1-1, with TRBD1 matching over 8 bases. Trimming at V came to 3 bases and at J to 7 bases, leaving 10 bases not matched to a gene. Per the germline V gene, CDR1 is KGHSH and CDR2 is LQKENI. The CDR3 is 15 residues long. CDR3 protein: CASSPFRDRTGEAFF. CDR3 DNA: TGTGCCAGCTCACCTTTTCGGGACAGGACCGGTGAAGCTTTCTTT.

V is TRBV19 and J is TRBJ1-1, with a weak D call TRBD1 (6 bases). CDR3 size: 14 residues. From germline, CDR1 is LNHDA and CDR2 SQIVND (reference sequence). Trimming cost V 0 bases and J 4 bases, with 9 bases left between them. This CDR3 reads CASSIEGTSTEAFF. CDR3 in DNA: TGTGCCAGTAGTATAGAGGGGACAAGCACTGAAGCTTTCTTT.

The J gene is TRBJ1-4, the V gene TRBV19; D may be TRBD1 (6 bases). The CDR3 is 14 residues long. V dropped 8 bases and J dropped 7 bases, with 17 bases sitting between them. Germline loops: CDR1 LNHDA, CDR2 SQIVND (reference sequence). This chain's CDR3 is CASSPQGPPEKLFF. Written as DNA, the CDR3 is TGTGCCAGTTCTCCACAGGGACCCCCTGAAAAACTGTTTTTT.

V is TRBV2 and J is TRBJ2-5, with D perhaps TRBD1 (6 bases). CDR3 length: 13 residues. The V gene's germline CDR1 is SNHLY and CDR2 FYNNEI. The V end lost 5 bases, the J end lost 1 base, and 8 bases lay between the germline ends. The CDR3 sequence: CASSKDSQETQYF. CDR3 nucleotides: TGTGCCAGCAGTAAGGACAGCCAAGAGACCCAGTACTTC. Filled out from reference TRBV2 and TRBJ2-5, the complete variable domain reads EPEVTQTPSHQVTQMGQEVILRCVPISNHLYFYWYRQILGQKVEFLVSFYNNEISEKSEIFDDQFSVERPDGSNFTLKIRSTKLEDSAMYFCASSKDSQETQYFGPGTRLLVL.

V gene TRBV7-9 combines with J gene TRBJ2-1; 8 positions match TRBD2. The ends lost 8 bases at V and 3 bases at J; junction bases unmatched: 9. This CDR3 has 15 residues. Germline CDR1 and CDR2: SEHNR and FQNEAQ (reference sequence). The CDR3 reads CASLPGGAFYNEQFF. CDR3 sequence (DNA): TGTGCCAGCTTACCCGGGGGGGCGTTCTACAATGAGCAGTTCTTC. Filled out from reference TRBV7-9 and TRBJ2-1, the complete variable domain reads DTGVSQNPRHKITKRGQNVTFRCDPISEHNRLYWYRQTLGQGPEFLTYFQNEAQLEKSRLLSDRFSAERPKGSFSTLEIQRTEQGDSAMYLCASLPGGAFYNEQFFGPGTRLTVL.